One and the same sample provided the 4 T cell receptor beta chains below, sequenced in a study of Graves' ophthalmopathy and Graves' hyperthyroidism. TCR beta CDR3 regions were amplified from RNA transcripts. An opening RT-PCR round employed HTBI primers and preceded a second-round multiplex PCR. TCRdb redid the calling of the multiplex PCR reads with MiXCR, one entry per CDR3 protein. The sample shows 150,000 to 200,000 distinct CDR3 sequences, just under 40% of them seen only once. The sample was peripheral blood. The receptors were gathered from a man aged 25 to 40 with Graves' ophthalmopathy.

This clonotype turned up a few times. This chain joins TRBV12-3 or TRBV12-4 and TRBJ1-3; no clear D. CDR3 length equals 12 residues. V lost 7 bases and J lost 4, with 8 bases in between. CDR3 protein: CASNRNGNTIYF. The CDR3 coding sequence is TGTGCCAGCAACAGAAACGGAAACACCATATATTTT.

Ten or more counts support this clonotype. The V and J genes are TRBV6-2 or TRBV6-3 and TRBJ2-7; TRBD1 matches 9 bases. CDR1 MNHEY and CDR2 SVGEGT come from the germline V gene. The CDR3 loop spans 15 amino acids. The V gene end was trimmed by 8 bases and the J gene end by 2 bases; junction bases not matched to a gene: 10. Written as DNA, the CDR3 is TGTGCCAGCCACTTTAGGGACAGGGTGGCCTACGAGCAGTACTTC. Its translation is CASHFRDRVAYEQYF.

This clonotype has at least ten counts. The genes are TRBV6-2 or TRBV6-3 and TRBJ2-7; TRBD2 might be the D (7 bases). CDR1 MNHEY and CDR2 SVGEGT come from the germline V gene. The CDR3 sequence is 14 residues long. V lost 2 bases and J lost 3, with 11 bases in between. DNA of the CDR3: TGTGCCAGCAGTTACAGGGGGACTAACTACGAGCAGTACTTC. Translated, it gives CASSYRGTNYEQYF.

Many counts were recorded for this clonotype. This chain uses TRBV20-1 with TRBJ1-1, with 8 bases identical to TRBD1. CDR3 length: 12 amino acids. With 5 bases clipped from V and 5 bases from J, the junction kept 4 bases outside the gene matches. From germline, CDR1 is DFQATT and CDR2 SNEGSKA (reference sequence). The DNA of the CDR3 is TGCAGTGCTCCCCGGACAGGGACTGAAGCTTTCTTT. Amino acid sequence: CSAPRTGTEAFF.